This TCR beta chain is from a study of beta chain features in type 1 diabetes. V lost 6 bases and J 13 bases, leaving 9 bases between the germline ends. The CDR3 loop spans 9 amino acids. Germline-derived CDR1 and CDR2 are WNHNN and SYGVQD (reference sequence). Every isolated RNA sample was fully reverse transcribed, so sequencing captured expressed TCRB transcripts. Assay used: immunoSEQ multiplex PCR; TCRdb lists only in-frame clones, some missing. The repertoire holds roughly 400,000 clones, with around 14% as singletons. Sequencing was done on a sample of naive CD4+ T cells from blood. The source of this sequence is a young man in good health. The V and J genes are TRBV10-1 and TRBJ2-5; D is undetermined. The CDR3 spells CASSPPGYF. The CDR3 DNA follows: TGCGCCAGCAGCCCCCCAGGGTACTTC.